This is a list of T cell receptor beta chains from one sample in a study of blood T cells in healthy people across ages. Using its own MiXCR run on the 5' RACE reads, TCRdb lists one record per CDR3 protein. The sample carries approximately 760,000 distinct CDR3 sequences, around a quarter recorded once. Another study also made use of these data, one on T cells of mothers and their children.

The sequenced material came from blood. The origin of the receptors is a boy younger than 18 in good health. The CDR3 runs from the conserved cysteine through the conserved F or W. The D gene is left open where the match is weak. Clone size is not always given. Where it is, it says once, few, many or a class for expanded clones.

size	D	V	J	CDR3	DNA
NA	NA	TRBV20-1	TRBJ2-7	CSARDLRGGNYEQYF	TGCAGTGCTAGAGATCTAAGGGGGGGCAACTACGAGCAGTACTTC
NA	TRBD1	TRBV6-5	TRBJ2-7	CASSLRTGIYEQYF	TGTGCCAGCAGTCTCCGGACAGGGATATACGAGCAGTACTTC
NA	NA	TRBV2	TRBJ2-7	CASSEINRLESDWEQYF	TGTGCCAGCAGTGAAATCAACAGACTCGAGTCAGACTGGGAGCAGTACTTC
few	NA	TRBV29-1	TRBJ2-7	CSAGNYEQYF	TGCAGCGCCGGAAACTACGAGCAGTACTTC
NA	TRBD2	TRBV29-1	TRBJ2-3	CSGVLAGVTSTDTQYF	TGCAGCGGCGTACTAGCGGGAGTTACTAGCACAGATACGCAGTATTTT
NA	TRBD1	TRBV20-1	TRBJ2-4	CSARASPGQVTQFVKNIQYF	TGCAGTGCTAGAGCCAGTCCGGGACAGGTCACCCAGTTTGTCAAAAACATTCAGTACTTC
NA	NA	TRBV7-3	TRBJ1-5	CASSLSRGQPQHF	TGTGCCAGCAGCTTAAGCAGGGGTCAGCCCCAGCATTTT
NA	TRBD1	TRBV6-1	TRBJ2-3	CASSEDRGPHTQYF	TGTGCCAGCAGTGAGGACAGGGGCCCTCATACGCAGTATTTT
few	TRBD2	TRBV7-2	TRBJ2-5	CASSFGGLAQETQYF	TGTGCCAGCAGCTTCGGCGGACTAGCCCAAGAGACCCAGTACTTC
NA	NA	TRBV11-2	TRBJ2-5	CASSLVPRDFQETQYF	TGTGCCAGCAGCTTGGTACCCCGGGACTTTCAAGAGACCCAGTACTTC
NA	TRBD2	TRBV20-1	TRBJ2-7	CSARDRSGGSNEQYF	TGCAGTGCTAGAGATCGAAGCGGGGGGTCTAACGAGCAGTACTTC
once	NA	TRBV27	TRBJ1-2	CASSLSATSNYGYTF	TGTGCCAGCAGTTTATCGGCCACCAGCAACTATGGCTACACCTTC
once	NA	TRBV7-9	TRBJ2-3	CASSSREIPLDTDTQYF	TGTGCCAGCAGCTCCAGGGAAATCCCCTTAGACACAGATACGCAGTATTTT
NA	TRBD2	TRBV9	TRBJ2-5	CASTGGGDSETQYF	TGTGCCAGCACCGGGGGGGGTGATTCAGAGACCCAGTACTTC
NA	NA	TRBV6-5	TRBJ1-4	CASSYSMTGNEKLFF	TGTGCCAGCAGTTACTCTATGACGGGAAATGAAAAACTGTTTTTT
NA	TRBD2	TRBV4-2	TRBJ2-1	CASSQEVLAGYNEQFF	TGTGCCAGCAGCCAAGAAGTACTAGCGGGTTACAATGAGCAGTTCTTC
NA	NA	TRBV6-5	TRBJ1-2	CASSYLGQRGSYGYTF	TGTGCCAGCAGTTACTTAGGACAGAGGGGCTCCTATGGCTACACCTTC
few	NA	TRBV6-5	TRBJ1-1	CASSYSQGSGEAFF	TGTGCCAGCAGTTACTCACAGGGATCGGGTGAAGCTTTCTTT
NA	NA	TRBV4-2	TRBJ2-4	CASSQDRGGAGKNIQYF	TGTGCCAGCAGCCAAGATCGTGGGGGCGCGGGTAAAAACATTCAGTACTTC
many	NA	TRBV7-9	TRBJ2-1	CASTHRVFQRPELPMWTRYEEQFF	TGTGCCAGCACCCACAGGGTATTTCAGCGACCCGAACTACCAATGTGGACAAGGTACGAGGAGCAGTTCTTC
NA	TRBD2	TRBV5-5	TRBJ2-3	CASSTRLAGITDTQYF	TGTGCCAGCAGCACTCGTCTAGCGGGGATCACAGATACGCAGTATTTT
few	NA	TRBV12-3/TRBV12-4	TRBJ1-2	CASSADGGGGYTF	TGTGCCAGCAGTGCTGACGGCGGAGGGGGCTACACCTTC
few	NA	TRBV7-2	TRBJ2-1	CASSPKVGAALPYEQFF	TGTGCCAGCAGCCCGAAGGTTGGAGCGGCTCTACCATATGAGCAGTTCTTC
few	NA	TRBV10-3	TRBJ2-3	CAIGRGPERDTQYF	TGTGCCATCGGCCGGGGCCCCGAACGAGATACGCAGTATTTT
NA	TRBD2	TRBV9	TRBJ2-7	CASSVGPSGNYEQYF	TGTGCCAGCAGCGTAGGGCCTAGCGGGAACTACGAGCAGTACTTC
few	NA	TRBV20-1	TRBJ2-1	CSASSTPYNEQFF	TGCAGTGCTTCTTCGACCCCTTACAATGAGCAGTTCTTC
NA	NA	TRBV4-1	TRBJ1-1	CASSREEQSGTEAFF	TGCGCCAGCAGCCGAGAGGAGCAAAGCGGCACTGAAGCTTTCTTT
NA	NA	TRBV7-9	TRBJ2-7	CASTGREGYEQYF	TGTGCCAGCACGGGAAGAGAGGGGTACGAGCAGTACTTC
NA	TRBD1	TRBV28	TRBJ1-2	CASSRTGGYGYTF	TGTGCCAGCAGTCGAACAGGGGGGTATGGCTACACCTTC
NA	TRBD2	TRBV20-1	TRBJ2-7	CSARDAGEGYEQYF	TGCAGTGCTAGAGATGCGGGGGAAGGCTACGAGCAGTACTTC
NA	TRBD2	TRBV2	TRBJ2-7	CASRGTSGKYEQYF	TGTGCCAGCAGGGGGACTAGCGGGAAATACGAGCAGTACTTC
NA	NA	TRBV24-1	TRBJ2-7	CATSDSNSYEQYF	TGTGCCACCAGTGATTCGAACAGCTACGAGCAGTACTTC
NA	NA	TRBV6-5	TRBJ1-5	CASSYSGQLNQPQHF	TGTGCCAGCAGTTACTCCGGACAGCTCAATCAGCCCCAGCATTTT
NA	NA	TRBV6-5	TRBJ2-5	CASSYTKGGRETQYF	TGTGCCAGCAGTTACACAAAGGGGGGAAGAGAGACCCAGTACTTC
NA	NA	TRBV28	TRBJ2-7	CASSLRLRYEQYF	TGTGCCAGCAGTTTAAGACTCCGCTACGAGCAGTACTTC
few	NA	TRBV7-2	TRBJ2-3	CASSPRTATDTQYF	TGTGCCAGCAGCCCGCGGACAGCCACAGATACGCAGTATTTT
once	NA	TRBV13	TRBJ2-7	CASSPNPGSGTPYEQYF	TGTGCCAGCAGCCCAAATCCAGGGTCGGGGACCCCTTACGAGCAGTACTTC
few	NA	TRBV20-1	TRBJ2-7	CSARIGAEQYF	TGCAGTGCCCGAATAGGGGCCGAGCAGTACTTC
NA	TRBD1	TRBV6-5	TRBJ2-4	CASSDQTGGLAKNIQYF	TGTGCCAGCAGTGACCAAACAGGGGGCCTAGCCAAAAACATTCAGTACTTC
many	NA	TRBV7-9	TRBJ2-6	CASSGNSGANVLTF	TGTGCCAGCAGCGGTAACTCTGGGGCCAACGTCCTGACTTTC
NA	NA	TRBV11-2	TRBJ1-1	CASSLDPTEAFF	TGTGCCAGCAGCTTAGACCCCACTGAAGCTTTCTTT
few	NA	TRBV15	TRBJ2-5	CATSSPGGGQETQYF	TGTGCCACCAGCTCACCCGGAGGGGGACAAGAGACCCAGTACTTC
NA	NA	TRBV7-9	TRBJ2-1	CASSFLLVVYNEQFF	TGTGCCAGCAGCTTCCTCCTGGTGGTCTACAATGAGCAGTTCTTC
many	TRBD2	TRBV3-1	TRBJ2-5	CASSHLAGEETQYF	TGTGCCAGCAGCCACCTAGCGGGGGAAGAGACCCAGTACTTC
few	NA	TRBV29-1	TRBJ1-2	CSALQGSDGYTF	TGCAGCGCCCTACAGGGTTCGGATGGCTACACCTTC
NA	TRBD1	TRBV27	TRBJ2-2	CASTRQGSTGELFF	TGTGCCAGCACCAGACAGGGAAGCACCGGGGAGCTGTTTTTT